A single sample gave rise to the 20 T cell receptor beta chains below, sequenced in a study of cytomegalovirus exposure and HLA in healthy donors. The PCR was carried out with 60 Vbeta primers and 13 Jbeta primers. Data came from immunoSEQ multiplex PCR; TCRdb stores just in-frame clones and leaves some out. The sample lists 170,000 or so clones; roughly 87% were seen once. Sample: PBMCs. The receptors derive from a woman in her forties or fifties in good health and CMV-seronegative.

Comments on this clone: Mismatch with germline at one junction end may stem from a read error. The chain uses TRBV27 and TRBJ2-5; 8 bases line up with TRBD2. This CDR3 comprises 15 residues. The germline gives CDR1 MNHEY, CDR2 SMNVEV (reference sequence). The CDR3 DNA reads TGTACCAGCAGTTTTTTAAGCGGGAGACGCGAGACCCAGTACTTC. Protein product: CTSSFLSGRRETQYF.

The V gene is TRBV28, the J gene TRBJ1-5; perhaps TRBD1 as D (5 bases). The germline V and J ends were trimmed by 4 bases and 6 bases, with 19 bases remaining between them. Germline CDR1 MDHEN, CDR2 SYDVKM. The CDR3 totals 16 residues. The CDR3 reads CASSSPVGGSTQPQHF. CDR3 DNA sequence: TGTGCCAGCAGTTCCCCAGTCGGGGGATCCACTCAGCCCCAGCATTTT.

V gene TRBV2 combines with J gene TRBJ2-2; 10 bases match TRBD1. V lost 5 bases, J lost 6 bases, and 3 bases stayed unmatched. CDR1 and CDR2 (germline): SNHLY, FYNNEI. This CDR3 spans 14 amino acids. CDR3 in amino acids: CASSMDRGSGELFF. The DNA of the CDR3 is TGTGCCAGCAGTATGGACAGGGGGTCCGGGGAGCTGTTTTTT.

CDR3 residues: CASSATPGTAFMGYTF. CDR3 DNA sequence: TGTGCCAGCAGCGCCACTCCCGGGACAGCCTTCATGGGCTACACCTTC. The chain is built from TRBV7-3 and TRBJ1-2; TRBD1 aligns across 7 bases. This CDR3 spans 16 amino acids. The V segment lost 5 bases and the J segment 8 bases; nucleotides outside the gene matches: 17. The germline V gene encodes CDR1 SGHTA and CDR2 FQGTGA. Supplemented by reference TRBV7-3 and TRBJ1-2, the full variable domain reads GAGVSQTPSNKVTEKGKYVELRCDPISGHTALYWYRQSLGQGPEFLIYFQGTGAADDSGLPNDRFFAVRPEGSVSTLKIQRTERGDSAVYLCASSATPGTAFMGYTFGSGTRLTVV.

The CDR3 loop reads CASSVPTGVTEAFF. The CDR3 DNA follows: TGTGCCAGTAGTGTACCGACAGGGGTCACTGAAGCTTTCTTT. The V and J genes are TRBV19 and TRBJ1-1; 8 nucleotides align to TRBD1. The CDR3 loop spans 14 amino acids. The junction had 6 bases not matched to a gene; V was cut back by 5 bases and J by 4 bases. The germline CDR1 and CDR2 sequences are LNHDA and SQIVND (reference sequence).

The chain carries TRBV2 and TRBJ2-5, with unresolved D. Germline V gives CDR1 SNHLY, CDR2 FYNNEI. V gave up 1 base and J gave up 4 bases, with 7 bases separating them. This CDR3 is built from 13 residues. The CDR3 DNA reads as TGTGCCAGCAGTGAAGGACTGCCAGAGACCCAGTACTTC. This codes for CASSEGLPETQYF.

The chain recombines TRBV5-4 with TRBJ2-5; TRBD2 aligns across 8 bases. The CDR3 is 15 residues long. CDR1 is SGHNT, CDR2 YYREEE, per germline (reference sequence). With 5 bases clipped from V and 0 bases from J, the junction kept 6 bases outside the gene matches. CDR3 protein: CASSRRGAHQETQYF. For the CDR3, the DNA is TGTGCCAGCAGTAGGCGGGGGGCCCACCAAGAGACCCAGTACTTC.

V and J are TRBV7-8 and TRBJ2-7; D remains ambiguous. The germline CDR1 and CDR2 sequences are SGHVS and FQNEAQ. The CDR3 spans 15 residues. Trimming shortened V by 2 bases and J by 0 bases, and 11 bases separated the two germline ends. CDR3 in DNA: TGTGCCAGCAGCTTATACTCAGGCCCCTCCTACGAGCAGTACTTC. Residues: CASSLYSGPSYEQYF.

The rearrangement joins TRBV4-1 to TRBJ2-3; 8 nucleotides agree with TRBD1. Germline trimming cut 3 bases from V and 3 bases from J; bases unmatched to any gene: 8. The germline gives CDR1 MGHRA, CDR2 YSYEKL. This CDR3 comprises 16 residues. Here the CDR3 DNA reads TGCGCCAGCAGCCAGTCGGGACAGGCGGGGACAGATACGCAGTATTTT. This sequence encodes CASSQSGQAGTDTQYF.

The genes are TRBV11-3 and TRBJ2-1; 8 bases agree with TRBD2. This CDR3 has 15 residues. Germline V gene sequence: CDR1 SGHNT, CDR2 YENEEA. V trimming: 3 bases; J trimming: 6 bases; junction bases outside the gene matches: 7. CDR3 DNA sequence: TGTGCCAGCAGCTTCCGGGAGGGCCTTGGCAATGAGCAGTTCTTC. Its protein is CASSFREGLGNEQFF.

The chain is built from TRBV6-6 and TRBJ2-2; weak D call: TRBD2 (5 bases). CDR1 is MNHNY and CDR2 is SVGAGI in the germline V gene (reference sequence). The V end was cut by 11 bases, the J end by 4 bases, with 20 bases between. The CDR3 sequence is 15 residues long. CDR3 in amino acids: CAAHESGFLTGELFF. The CDR3 nucleotides read TGTGCCGCCCACGAATCGGGGTTCCTCACCGGGGAGCTGTTTTTT.

Here the CDR3 DNA reads TGTGCCAGCACCCCCGGGACAATTAACTACGAGCAGTACTTC. Encoded protein: CASTPGTINYEQYF. The chain employs TRBV2 and TRBJ2-7; weak D call: TRBD1 (6 bases). Deletions cut 7 bases from V and 3 bases from J, with 16 bases between. The CDR3 runs 14 residues. Germline V lookup: CDR1 SNHLY, CDR2 FYNNEI.

V is TRBV30 and J is TRBJ2-1; no clear D gene. Deletions cut 2 bases from V and 10 bases from J, with 12 bases between. The germline CDR1 and CDR2 sequences are GTSNPN and SVGIG (reference sequence). The CDR3 runs to 12 residues. CDR3 bases: TGTGCCTGGAGTTATGAACTCGGGGAGCAGTTCTTC. Protein sequence: CAWSYELGEQFF.

This clone was observed once. The genes are TRBV5-4 and TRBJ2-3; tentatively, D is TRBD1 (6 bases). V was clipped by 3 bases and J by 7 bases, with 9 bases between them. CDR1 and CDR2 from the germline V gene are SGHNT and YYREEE (reference sequence). The CDR3 totals 12 residues. CDR3: CASSYDRYTQYF. The CDR3 DNA reads as TGTGCCAGCAGCTACGACAGGTATACGCAGTATTTT.

The V call is TRBV28, the J call TRBJ1-1, with 12 positions matching TRBD1. Trimming at V came to 4 bases and at J to 2 bases, leaving 8 bases not matched to a gene. The germline V gene has CDR1 MDHEN and CDR2 SYDVKM. The CDR3 is 17 amino acids. The CDR3 DNA reads as TGTGCCAGCAGTTCTCCGGGACAGGGGGCGCGAAACACTGAAGCTTTCTTT. Protein product: CASSSPGQGARNTEAFF.

Of note for this clone: A junction end diverges from the germline sequence, so it may reflect a read error. V and J are TRBV11-2 and TRBJ2-7; maybe TRBD1 (6 bases). The germline V gene has CDR1 SGHAT and CDR2 FQNNGV. There are 14 residues in the CDR3. CDR3 loop: CASSRRDISHEQYF. The CDR3 bases are TGTGCCAGCAGCCGCCGGGACATCTCCCACGAGCAGTACTTC.

CDR3 residues: CAWSSQMNTEAFF. Written as DNA, the CDR3 is TGTGCCTGGAGTTCCCAGATGAACACTGAAGCTTTCTTT. The chain couples TRBV30 to TRBJ1-1; D is undetermined. Germline V gene lookup returns CDR1 GTSNPN and CDR2 SVGIG (reference sequence). The germline V and J ends were trimmed by 2 bases and 0 bases, with 7 bases remaining between them. The CDR3 has 13 amino acids.

This chain connects TRBV5-4 to TRBJ1-6, with D maybe TRBD1 (5 bases). The V gene's germline CDR1 is SGHNT and CDR2 YYREEE (reference sequence). The CDR3 extends over 17 amino acids. V lost 0 bases and J lost 7, with 17 bases in between. The DNA for the CDR3 is TGTGCCAGCAGCTTGGCCGCGGGGACTTCCTCCAATTCACCCCTCCACTTT. Its protein is CASSLAAGTSSNSPLHF.

This clone was seen more than once but under ten times. V usage is TRBV29-1 and J usage is TRBJ1-5; possible D gene TRBD1, 5 bases. The germline V and J ends were trimmed by 4 bases and 6 bases, with 10 bases remaining between them. Germline CDR1 is SQVTM and CDR2 is ANQGSEA. The CDR3 sequence is 12 residues long. The CDR3 loop is CSVVDKGQPQHF. The CDR3 coding sequence is TGCAGCGTTGTGGACAAAGGTCAGCCCCAGCATTTT.

The CDR3, as DNA: TGTGCCAGCAGCCAACTAGCGGGGGGCACCTACGAGCAGTACTTC. It encodes CASSQLAGGTYEQYF. The J gene is TRBJ2-7, the V gene TRBV14; 11 positions agree with TRBD2. CDR3 length equals 15 residues. J gave up 2 bases and V 2 bases, and 2 bases lay outside the gene matches. Germline V lookup: CDR1 SGHDN, CDR2 FVKESK. Based on the CDR3 plus reference TRBV14 and TRBJ2-7, the full variable domain is EAGVTQFPSHSVIEKGQTVTLRCDPISGHDNLYWYRRVMGKEIKFLLHFVKESKQDESGMPNNRFLAERTGGTYSTLKVQPAELEDSGVYFCASSQLAGGTYEQYFGPGTRLTVT.